The following is a T cell receptor (beta chain) sequence with its context. Its antigen is undetermined. TCRdb recomputed calls from the 5' RACE reads with MiXCR, one row per CDR3 protein. The sample records hundreds of thousands of distinct CDR3 sequences, 8.5% to 9.5% being singletons. The sample originates from a study of identical twins. Study-level findings and limits: Conclusions were drawn cross-sectionally by statistical analysis, without following the same donors.

Germline lookup yields CDR1 MNHEY and CDR2 SVGAGI. This CDR3 spans 17 amino acids. V lost 2 bases to trimming and J lost 2 bases; unmatched junction nucleotides: 12. This sample also appeared in a second study, on yellow fever vaccine responses in identical twins.

The rearrangement links TRBV6-5 to TRBJ2-7; 7 bases align to TRBD1. This receptor was obtained from a woman younger than 30 in good health. The sample taken for sequencing was CD8+ T cells sorted from blood. CDR3 in DNA: TGTGCCAGCAGTTACCCGGGCCTCCGGGACAGTCCCTACGAGCAGTACTTC. Translated: CASSYPGLRDSPYEQYF.